Shown below are 32 T cell receptor beta chains from a single sample sequenced in a study of blood T cells in healthy people across ages. Primers used in a second PCR of roughly 6 to 11 cycles were a sample-barcoded 5' primer and a J-beta primer mix. TCRdb processed the 5' RACE reads anew with MiXCR; each CDR3 protein has one entry. The table lists over 700,000 distinct CDR3 sequences, 20% to 25% of them singletons. This sample also appeared in a second study, on T cells of mothers and their children.

The sample was blood. These receptors all come from a boy younger than 18 in good health.

The chain has TRBV5-1 and TRBJ2-5; D uncertain. V was trimmed by 0 bases and J by 1 base, leaving 10 bases between them. CDR1 and CDR2 (germline): SGHRS, YFSETQ. The CDR3 is 15 residues long. The CDR3 reads CASSLGDRAQETQYF. The CDR3 bases are TGCGCCAGCAGCTTGGGGGATAGGGCCCAAGAGACCCAGTACTTC.

Only a few counts were recorded for this clonotype. V usage is TRBV29-1 and J usage is TRBJ2-3, with D unclear. There are 15 residues in the CDR3. Germline CDR1 is SQVTM and CDR2 is ANQGSEA. Trimming left V 1 base short and J 1 base short, with 12 bases between. CDR3 sequence: CSVEARQTGTDTQYF. DNA of the CDR3: TGCAGCGTTGAAGCTAGGCAAACCGGCACAGATACGCAGTATTTT.

This clonotype was counted only a few times. V and J are TRBV29-1 and TRBJ1-1; D remains unclear. The V and J ends lost 5 bases and 1 base respectively, with 5 bases between them. Per the germline V gene, CDR1 is SQVTM and CDR2 is ANQGSEA. CDR3 size: 11 residues. CDR3 nucleotides: TGCAGCGTTACCGGGAACACTGAAGCTTTCTTT. Its translation is CSVTGNTEAFF.

The rearrangement joins TRBV7-3 to TRBJ2-4, with D perhaps matching TRBD2 (6 bases). The germline gives CDR1 SGHTA, CDR2 FQGTGA. V lost 5 bases to trimming and J lost 8 bases, with 19 bases between them. The CDR3 contains 15 residues. The CDR3 nucleotides read TGTGCCAGCAGCCCCGCGGGACCCCCCGCAGACATTCAGTACTTC. Its translation: CASSPAGPPADIQYF.

This clonotype was seen a handful of times. This rearrangement joins TRBV7-2 to TRBJ2-7; TRBD1 is a possible D gene (6 bases). Germline V gives CDR1 SGHTA, CDR2 FQGNSA. Trimming removed 4 bases at V and 5 bases at J, with 12 bases between. This CDR3 contains 13 residues. CDR3 bases: TGTGCCAGCAGCTCGCTAGGGGGTAACGAGCAGTACTTC. Protein product: CASSSLGGNEQYF.

The genes are TRBV10-2 and TRBJ2-7, with 9 bases lining up with TRBD2. In germline, CDR1 is WSHSY, CDR2 SAAADI. V trimming: 3 bases; J trimming: 3 bases; junction bases outside the gene matches: 6. CDR3 length equals 15 residues. The CDR3 here is CASSEVAGAIYEQYF. The CDR3 DNA sequence: TGCGCCAGCAGTGAAGTAGCGGGGGCCATCTACGAGCAGTACTTC.

The chain is built from TRBV6-5 and TRBJ2-5; D unresolved. Trimming left V 3 bases short and J 5 bases short, with 16 bases between. The CDR3 runs to 15 residues. Germline assignment: CDR1 MNHEY and CDR2 SVGAGI. The CDR3 coding sequence is TGTGCCAGCAGTTATGGTTACCACCGCGCGGAGACCCAGTACTTC. Protein: CASSYGYHRAETQYF.

The V and J genes are TRBV6-5 and TRBJ2-3; 7 nucleotides align to TRBD1. This CDR3 has 17 amino acids. Germline V gene data show CDR1 as MNHEY and CDR2 as SVGAGI. With V trimmed by 4 bases and J by 3 bases, 13 bases remained unmatched. The CDR3 protein is CASSSVSGQVLTDTQYF. The CDR3 DNA reads TGTGCCAGCAGTTCCGTCTCCGGACAGGTTTTAACAGATACGCAGTATTTT.

This clonotype turned up a few times. This rearrangement joins TRBV6-1 to TRBJ2-5, with 8 bases fitting TRBD1. Germline-derived CDR1 and CDR2 are MNHNS and SASEGT. The CDR3 covers 14 residues. V lost 2 bases and J lost 5; bases outside the gene matches: 4. CDR3 sequence: CASSELYRGETQYF. Written as DNA, the CDR3 is TGTGCCAGCAGTGAATTGTACAGGGGGGAGACCCAGTACTTC.

This clonotype was detected a few times. The chain joins TRBV28 to TRBJ2-3, with 7 bases identical to TRBD2. The V and J ends lost 6 bases and 6 bases, in that order; junction bases with no gene match: 12. This CDR3 comprises 15 residues. Germline CDR1 reads MDHEN; CDR2 reads SYDVKM. CDR3 region: CASSEGRESGDTQYF. DNA for the CDR3: TGTGCCAGCAGCGAGGGGCGGGAGAGCGGGGATACGCAGTATTTT.

The V gene is TRBV3-1, the J gene TRBJ2-7, with D perhaps assigned TRBD1 or TRBD2 (5 bases each). Between the trimmed V and J ends, which lost 4 bases and 1 base, there was a span of 14 bases. Germline lookup yields CDR1 LGHDT and CDR2 YNNKEL (reference sequence). The CDR3 runs 15 residues. The CDR3 DNA follows: TGTGCCAGCAGCCGTCACGGGACGGTATCCTACGAGCAGTACTTC. Protein product: CASSRHGTVSYEQYF.

J is TRBJ2-2 and V is TRBV12-3 or TRBV12-4; TRBD2 is a possible D gene (5 bases). There are 14 residues in the CDR3. Trimming cost V 4 bases and J 3 bases, with 9 bases left between them. DNA of the CDR3: TGTGCCAGCAGTTCCGGACTGTACACCGGGGAGCTGTTTTTT. As protein: CASSSGLYTGELFF.

V usage is TRBV4-1 and J usage is TRBJ1-1; tentatively, D is TRBD1 (5 bases). The CDR3 consists of 15 residues. The germline V gene has CDR1 MGHRA and CDR2 YSYEKL. The V and J ends lost 2 bases and 5 bases respectively, with 15 bases between them. The CDR3 loop is CASSQSGSRRTEAFF. CDR3 sequence (DNA): TGCGCCAGCAGCCAATCAGGGAGTCGTCGGACTGAAGCTTTCTTT.

In this sample, this clonotype turned up a few times. The rearrangement links TRBV10-1 to TRBJ2-3; D is undetermined. Germline values: CDR1 WNHNN, CDR2 SYGVQD (reference sequence). This CDR3 spans 13 amino acids. The V end was cut by 0 bases, the J end by 3 bases, with 4 bases between. This CDR3 is CASSESGTDTQYF. CDR3 nucleotides: TGCGCCAGCAGTGAGTCGGGGACAGATACGCAGTATTTT.

This clonotype was counted ten times or more. The CDR3 bases are TGTGCCAGCAGTTACCAAACTTTCAATGAGCAGTTCTTC. Residues: CASSYQTFNEQFF. J is TRBJ2-5 and V is TRBV6-6; no definite D call. The J call may be wrong; the DNA end is better matched by TRBJ2-1. The CDR3 runs 13 residues. In germline, CDR1 is MNHNY, CDR2 SVGAGI (reference sequence).

This clonotype was observed a handful of times. V is TRBV12-3 or TRBV12-4 and J is TRBJ1-3; D ambiguous. The CDR3 has 14 residues. Trimming shortened V by 5 bases and J by 1 base, and 9 bases separated the two germline ends. The CDR3 protein is CASSPVGSGNTIYF. CDR3 coding DNA: TGTGCCAGCAGTCCAGTCGGGTCTGGAAACACCATATATTTT.

The table lists this clonotype with a few counts. The CDR3 region is CASSQVDRGGYGYTF. As DNA, the CDR3 is TGTGCCAGCAGCCAAGTGGACAGGGGAGGCTATGGCTACACCTTC. The chain is built from TRBV28 and TRBJ1-2, with TRBD1 matching over 9 bases. V shed 6 bases, J shed 4 bases, and the junction held 9 bases outside the gene matches. The CDR3 sequence is 15 residues long. Germline values: CDR1 MDHEN, CDR2 SYDVKM.

A few counts support this clonotype. This chain uses TRBV15 with TRBJ2-5; D gene ambiguous. The CDR3 is 13 amino acids. V was clipped by 0 bases and J by 13 bases, with 15 bases between them. Germline CDR1 LNHNV, CDR2 YYDKDF (reference sequence). CDR3 loop: CATSRDLPSHRYF. CDR3 nucleotide sequence: TGTGCCACCAGCAGAGATCTCCCCTCTCATCGGTACTTC.

The rearrangement joins TRBV7-9 to TRBJ1-5; 8 nucleotides agree with TRBD1. The CDR3 covers 14 residues. Trimming at V came to 5 bases and at J to 3 bases, leaving 3 bases not matched to a gene. Germline assignment: CDR1 SEHNR and CDR2 FQNEAQ (reference sequence). The CDR3 bases are TGTGCCAGCAGCCATCAGGGGGCCAATCAGCCCCAGCATTTT. Amino acid sequence: CASSHQGANQPQHF.

The CDR3 spells CASTSMGDRNYEQYF. The CDR3 bases are TGCGCCAGCACCTCTATGGGAGACCGCAACTACGAGCAGTACTTC. The chain has TRBV5-1 and TRBJ2-7; D is perhaps TRBD2 (5 bases). The V end was cut by 6 bases, the J end by 3 bases, with 19 bases between. This CDR3 spans 15 amino acids. The germline V gene has CDR1 SGHRS and CDR2 YFSETQ. Combining the CDR3 with reference TRBV5-1 and TRBJ2-7 gives the whole variable domain KAGVTQTPRYLIKTRGQQVTLSCSPISGHRSVSWYQQTPGQGLQFLFEYFSETQRNKGNFPGRFSGRQFSNSRSEMNVSTLELGDSALYLCASTSMGDRNYEQYFGPGTRLTVT.

The rearrangement uses TRBV12-3 or TRBV12-4 and TRBJ2-3, with D uncertain. V dropped 6 bases and J dropped 0 bases, with 13 bases sitting between them. The CDR3 has 15 amino acids. CDR3 in amino acids: CASRGGFSSTDTQYF. Here the CDR3 DNA reads TGTGCCAGCAGAGGCGGTTTTTCTAGCACAGATACGCAGTATTTT.

Only a few counts were recorded for this clonotype. This rearrangement joins TRBV9 to TRBJ2-4; TRBD2 matches at 8 bases. V lost 0 bases and J lost 5; bases outside the gene matches: 4. Germline lookup yields CDR1 SGDLS and CDR2 YYNGEE. CDR3 length equals 15 residues. The CDR3 loop is CASSVEGLAENIQYF. The CDR3, as DNA: TGTGCCAGCAGCGTAGAAGGACTAGCTGAAAACATTCAGTACTTC.

The rearrangement links TRBV5-1 to TRBJ1-2; TRBD1 matches 12 bases. Germline V gene lookup returns CDR1 SGHRS and CDR2 YFSETQ. CDR3 size: 14 residues. Losses at the gene ends were 3 bases for V and 6 bases for J; bases not matched to a gene: 3. The DNA of the CDR3 is TGCGCCAGCAGCTCGGGACAGGGGGCGAATGGCTACACCTTC. It translates to CASSSGQGANGYTF.

This clonotype was counted only a few times. The rearrangement links TRBV20-1 to TRBJ2-7; D unclear. V lost 0 bases and J lost 3, with 15 bases in between. CDR1 is DFQATT and CDR2 is SNEGSKA in the germline V gene (reference sequence). This CDR3 comprises 15 residues. Written as DNA, the CDR3 is TGCAGTGCTAGAGATTTTGGGCTCCCAGGCTACGAGCAGTACTTC. Translating gives CSARDFGLPGYEQYF.

There are a few counts of this clonotype. The V gene is TRBV13, the J gene TRBJ2-5; possible D gene TRBD1, 5 bases. The end of the DNA is better explained by TRBJ2-7, so the J call may be wrong. The CDR3 loop spans 15 amino acids. Germline V gives CDR1 PRHDT, CDR2 FYEKMQ (reference sequence). The CDR3: CASSLGGALSYEQYF. CDR3 in DNA: TGTGCCAGCAGCTTAGGTGGGGCCCTCTCCTACGAGCAGTACTTC.

This clonotype came up a few times. The rearrangement uses TRBV2 and TRBJ2-5, with D perhaps matching TRBD1 (6 bases). Near its end, the DNA agrees better with TRBJ2-7, so the J call may be wrong. The CDR3 covers 14 residues. Germline loops: CDR1 SNHLY, CDR2 FYNNEI. The CDR3 DNA is TGTGCCAGCGGGACAATTTCGGAGTCCTACGAGCAGTACTTC. Its translation is CASGTISESYEQYF.

The chain links TRBV12-3 or TRBV12-4 to TRBJ1-2; D is undetermined. The ends were cut back, 4 bases at V and 4 bases at J, with 10 bases in the middle. The CDR3 has 13 residues. The CDR3 DNA reads TGTGCCAGCAGTTCGGATCTAGGCTATGGCTACACCTTC. This gives the protein CASSSDLGYGYTF.

The chain is built from TRBV7-2 and TRBJ2-5, with D perhaps matching TRBD1 (5 bases). V shed 3 bases and J shed 11 bases, with 13 bases lying between them. The CDR3 loop spans 12 amino acids. The germline V gene encodes CDR1 SGHTA and CDR2 FQGNSA. The CDR3 bases are TGTGCCAGCAGCTTTCAGGGATTGGAGCAGTACTTC. It is translated as CASSFQGLEQYF.

This clonotype has a handful of counts. The V and J genes are TRBV5-1 and TRBJ1-3; D remains unclear. The CDR3 runs 16 residues. The V and J ends lost 4 bases and 4 bases respectively, with 18 bases between them. CDR1 and CDR2 (germline): SGHRS, YFSETQ. CDR3 region: CASSKRPLPEGNTIYF. CDR3 coding DNA: TGCGCCAGCAGCAAACGACCCTTACCCGAAGGAAACACCATATATTTT.

This rearrangement joins TRBV7-9 to TRBJ2-2; D uncertain. CDR3 size: 18 residues. The germline V gene has CDR1 SEHNR and CDR2 FQNEAQ (reference sequence). The V gene lost 2 bases and the J gene lost 1 base, with 17 bases spanning the gap. The CDR3 here is CASSLRGRTLRNTGELFF. The DNA for the CDR3 is TGTGCCAGCAGCTTAAGAGGTCGCACACTGAGGAACACCGGGGAGCTGTTTTTT.

The sample holds a few counts of this clonotype. In nucleotides, the CDR3 is TGCAGCGTTGAAGATCGCCAAACCACAGATACGCAGTATTTT. Its protein product is CSVEDRQTTDTQYF. V is TRBV29-1 and J is TRBJ2-3; D unclear. V lost 0 bases and J 2 bases, leaving 9 bases between the germline ends. The length of the CDR3 is 14 residues. Germline lookup yields CDR1 SQVTM and CDR2 ANQGSEA.

This clonotype has at least ten counts. The genes are TRBV27 and TRBJ2-1, with D possibly matching TRBD1 (6 bases). The germline CDR1 and CDR2 sequences are MNHEY and SMNVEV (reference sequence). The V end lost 7 bases, the J end lost 0 bases, and 10 bases lay between the germline ends. The CDR3 runs 14 residues. The CDR3 reads CASNLRGSYNEQFF. Written as DNA, the CDR3 is TGTGCCAGCAATCTCAGGGGCTCCTACAATGAGCAGTTCTTC.